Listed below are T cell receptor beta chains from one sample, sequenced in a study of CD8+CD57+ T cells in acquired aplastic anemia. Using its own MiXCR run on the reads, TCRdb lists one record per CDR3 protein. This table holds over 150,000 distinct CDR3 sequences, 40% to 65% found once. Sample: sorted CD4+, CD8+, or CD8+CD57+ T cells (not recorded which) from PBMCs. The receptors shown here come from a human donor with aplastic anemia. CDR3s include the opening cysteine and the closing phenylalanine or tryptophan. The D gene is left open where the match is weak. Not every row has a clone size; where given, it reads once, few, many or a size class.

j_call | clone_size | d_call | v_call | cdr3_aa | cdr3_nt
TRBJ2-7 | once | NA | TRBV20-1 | CSARDPAQGSSYEQYF | TGCAGTGCTAGAGACCCTGCCCAGGGGAGCTCCTACGAGCAGTACTTC
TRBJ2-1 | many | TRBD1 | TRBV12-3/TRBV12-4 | CASSLQRSGGGSYNEQFF | TGTGCCAGCAGTCTCCAGAGGTCAGGGGGCGGCTCCTACAATGAGCAGTTCTTC
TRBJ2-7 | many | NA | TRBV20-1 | CSARDQGGYEQYF | TGCAGTGCTAGAGATCAGGGGGGTTACGAGCAGTACTTC
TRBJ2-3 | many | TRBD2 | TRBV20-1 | CSARDRGLAGTTDTQYF | TGCAGTGCTAGGGATCGCGGACTAGCGGGGACCACAGATACGCAGTATTTT
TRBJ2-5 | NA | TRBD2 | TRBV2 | CASSDTSEQETQYF | TGTGCCAGCAGTGACACTAGCGAGCAAGAGACCCAGTACTTC
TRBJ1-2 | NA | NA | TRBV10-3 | CASSQKSGGAFYGYTF | TGTGCCAGCAGCCAAAAGTCAGGAGGGGCTTTCTATGGCTACACCTTC
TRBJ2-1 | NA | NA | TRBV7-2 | CASSFVNEQFF | TGTGCCAGCAGCTTTGTAAATGAGCAGTTCTTC
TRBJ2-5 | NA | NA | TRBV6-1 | CASSDLGGTIETQYF | TGTGCCAGCAGTGATTTGGGGGGTACGATAGAGACCCAGTACTTC
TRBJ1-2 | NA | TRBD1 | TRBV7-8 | CASSSWGAGGNGYTF | TGTGCCAGCAGCTCGTGGGGGGCAGGGGGCAATGGCTACACCTTC
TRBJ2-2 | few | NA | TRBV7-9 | CASSLGNTGELFF | TGTGCCAGCAGCTTAGGGAACACCGGGGAGCTGTTTTTT
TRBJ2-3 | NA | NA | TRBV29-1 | CSVETGTDTQYF | TGCAGCGTTGAGACAGGCACAGATACGCAGTATTTT
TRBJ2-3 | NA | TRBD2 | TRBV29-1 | CSLGTSGAFSTDTQYF | TGCAGCCTTGGGACTAGCGGGGCTTTTAGCACAGATACGCAGTATTTT
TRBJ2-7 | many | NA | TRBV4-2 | CASSPGASLYEQYF | TGTGCCAGCAGTCCAGGGGCTTCACTTTACGAGCAGTACTTC
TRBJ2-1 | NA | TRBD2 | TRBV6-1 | CASRDRLAGRNEQFF | TGTGCCAGCAGAGATCGACTAGCGGGCCGGAATGAGCAGTTCTTC
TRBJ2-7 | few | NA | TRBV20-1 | CSAADSSYEQYF | TGCAGTGCTGCGGACAGCTCCTACGAGCAGTACTTC
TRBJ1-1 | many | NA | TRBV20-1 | CSARDPSGDTEAFF | TGCAGTGCTAGGGATCCGTCCGGAGACACTGAAGCTTTCTTT
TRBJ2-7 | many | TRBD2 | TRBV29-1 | CSVEDQERGIVGEQYF | TGCAGCGTTGAAGATCAGGAGCGGGGAATCGTTGGGGAGCAGTACTTC
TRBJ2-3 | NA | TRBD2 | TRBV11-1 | CASSLASGSTSTDTQYF | TGTGCCAGCAGCTTAGCTAGCGGGAGCACTAGCACAGATACGCAGTATTTT
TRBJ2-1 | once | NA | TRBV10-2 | CASSDGGVSYNEQFF | TGCGCCAGCAGTGACGGGGGTGTCTCCTACAATGAGCAGTTCTTC
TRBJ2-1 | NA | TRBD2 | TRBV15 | CATSRPSGPSSYNEQFF | TGTGCCACCAGCAGACCTAGCGGTCCTAGCTCCTACAATGAGCAGTTCTTC
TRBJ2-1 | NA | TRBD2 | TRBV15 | CAASSRTSGGSYNEQFF | TGTGCCGCCAGCAGCAGGACTAGCGGGGGGTCCTACAATGAGCAGTTCTTC
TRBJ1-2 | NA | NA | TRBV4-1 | CASSQVGGQKGYTF | TGCGCCAGCAGCCAAGTGGGGGGGCAGAAGGGCTACACCTTC
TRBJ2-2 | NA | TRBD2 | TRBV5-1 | CASSSTSGGTGELFF | TGCGCCAGCAGCAGTACTAGCGGGGGTACCGGGGAGCTGTTTTTT
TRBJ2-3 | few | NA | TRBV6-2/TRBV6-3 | CASSLAVERGSTDTQYF | NA
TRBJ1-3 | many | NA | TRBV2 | CASTLNSRVGDTIYF | TGTGCCAGCACTTTGAACTCCCGTGTCGGGGACACCATATATTTT
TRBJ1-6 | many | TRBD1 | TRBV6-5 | CASSSGTGRSPLHF | TGTGCCAGCAGTTCCGGGACAGGGAGGTCACCCCTCCACTTT
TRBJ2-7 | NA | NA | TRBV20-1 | CSARSGRLSYEQYF | TGCAGTGCTAGATCGGGACGGCTCTCCTACGAGCAGTACTTC
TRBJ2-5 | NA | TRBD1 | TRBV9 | CASSLNRGGETQYF | TGTGCCAGCAGCTTGAACAGGGGTGGGGAGACCCAGTACTTC
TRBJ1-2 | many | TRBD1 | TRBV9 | CASSVSDRGAFYGYTF | TGTGCCAGCAGCGTTTCCGACAGGGGCGCTTTCTATGGCTACACCTTC
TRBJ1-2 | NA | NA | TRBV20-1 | CSAREVGTGYTF | TGCAGTGCTAGAGAGGTGGGGACTGGCTACACCTTC
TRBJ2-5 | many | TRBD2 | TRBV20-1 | CSASVGLGRAETQYF | TGCAGTGCTAGTGTTGGACTAGGGAGGGCAGAGACCCAGTACTTC
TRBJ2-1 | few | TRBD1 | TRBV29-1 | CSVVKTGGIYNEQFF | TGCAGCGTTGTAAAGACAGGGGGCATATACAATGAGCAGTTCTTC
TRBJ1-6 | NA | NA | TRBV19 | CASMEGITLHF | TGTGCCAGTATGGAGGGGATCACCCTCCACTTT